The clone carrying this T cell receptor (beta chain) was picked up one time. Its antigen is as yet unknown. This entry comes from a study of beta chain features in type 1 diabetes. As for the study in general: Taken together, all samples contributed more than 90,000,000 examined sorted cells.

The germline CDR1 and CDR2 sequences are DFQATT and SNEGSKA (reference sequence). With 6 bases removed from V and 2 bases from J, the gap between germline ends came to 8 bases. This CDR3 spans 11 amino acids. The study, taken as a whole, reports: It was among patients, rather than healthy donors, that naive, central memory and Treg TCRB repertoires appeared more similar.

Expressed TCRB transcripts were sequenced after all isolated RNA was converted to cDNA. Naive, central memory and regulatory T cell samples produced a mean of about 3.5 million reads. Using immunoSEQ multiplex PCR, the repertoire was profiled, and TCRdb retains in-frame clones only, with some absent. The sample has hundreds of thousands of clones, roughly 31% seen once. Sequencing was performed on naive CD4+ T cells from blood. The sequence was collected from a man aged 18 to 29 in good health. This rearrangement joins TRBV20-1 to TRBJ2-7, with D possibly being TRBD2 (6 bases). The DNA for the CDR3 is TGCAGTGCAGGGAGGACCTACGAGCAGTACTTC. Its translation: CSAGRTYEQYF.